These 28 T cell receptor beta chains were all obtained from the same sample, sequenced in a study of shared clonotypes between healthy human individuals. The method was immunoSEQ multiplex PCR; TCRdb's version includes in-frame clones alone and lacks a portion of them. The sample shows hundreds of thousands of clones, about 95% of them seen only once. Naivety among CD8 cells was defined by CD45RO negativity and positive CCR7 selection, thereby excluding terminally differentiated effector memory CD45RA+ cells. The sequenced material came from naive CD8+ T cells sorted from blood. The receptor source for this set is a woman aged 25 to 45 in good health.

The chain uses TRBV21-1 and TRBJ1-2; TRBD1 reflects the table's D call only, with no check against the DNA. TRBV21-1 is marked as a pseudogene. The CDR3 totals 16 residues. The CDR3 here is CASSKYRLGRGDGYTF. The CDR3 DNA reads TGTGCCAGCAGCAAATATAGGCTGGGCAGGGGCGACGGCTACACCTTC.

This clone was counted a single time. The J gene is TRBJ1-2, the V gene TRBV4-2; D is uncertain. Germline assignment: CDR1 LGHNA and CDR2 YNFKEQ. This CDR3 region has 15 residues. Trimming removed 5 bases at V and 1 base at J, with 14 bases between. As DNA, the CDR3 is TGTGCCAGCAGCGAAGGACGGGGTCGTAACTATGGCTACACCTTC. It is translated as CASSEGRGRNYGYTF.

The rearrangement links TRBV5-8 to TRBJ2-3; TRBD2 aligns across 12 bases. CDR1 and CDR2 from the germline V gene are SGHTS and YDEGEE. This CDR3 region has 14 residues. The J segment lost 5 bases and the V segment lost 4 bases, leaving 2 bases of the junction unmatched. CDR3 sequence: CASSVGLAGDTQYF. The CDR3 coding sequence is TGTGCCAGCAGCGTGGGACTAGCGGGAGATACGCAGTATTTT.

The V and J genes are TRBV9 and TRBJ2-2; D gene uncertain. Between the trimmed V and J ends, which lost 0 bases and 1 base, there was a span of 7 bases. The CDR3 covers 15 residues. CDR1 SGDLS and CDR2 YYNGEE come from the germline V gene. CDR3 sequence reads: CASSVAVLNTGELFF. CDR3 bases: TGTGCCAGCAGCGTAGCTGTTTTGAACACCGGGGAGCTGTTTTTT.

This clone was seen just once. The chain recombines TRBV6-5 with TRBJ2-7, with D possibly being TRBD1 (6 bases). Germline lookup yields CDR1 MNHEY and CDR2 SVGAGI. The CDR3 runs 16 residues. The V end lost 2 bases, the J end lost 2 bases, and 16 bases lay between the germline ends. CDR3: CASSYVQGYPTYEQYF. The CDR3 nucleotides read TGTGCCAGCAGTTACGTACAGGGCTACCCGACCTACGAGCAGTACTTC.

The V call is TRBV28, the J call TRBJ1-5; no firm D call. V was shortened by 2 bases and J by 9 bases, with 14 bases between the two germline ends. Germline V gene lookup returns CDR1 MDHEN and CDR2 SYDVKM. CDR3 length equals 14 residues. The CDR3 region is CASSLNRRRVPQHF. The DNA of the CDR3 is TGTGCCAGCAGTTTAAATCGCCGGAGGGTGCCCCAGCATTTT.

This chain connects TRBV28 to TRBJ1-6; maybe TRBD1 (6 bases). V dropped 3 bases and J dropped 13 bases, with 10 bases sitting between them. Germline lookup yields CDR1 MDHEN and CDR2 SYDVKM. CDR3 length: 12 amino acids. CDR3 coding DNA: TGTGCCAGCAGTTTTGACAGGTCTCCCCTCCACTTT. This encodes CASSFDRSPLHF.

The chain recombines TRBV6-1 with TRBJ1-4; 10 nucleotides agree with TRBD1. The CDR3 is 13 amino acids. J gave up 5 bases and V 8 bases, and 2 bases lay outside the gene matches. Germline V gene data show CDR1 as MNHNS and CDR2 as SASEGT. The CDR3 reads CASLTGGNEKLFF. The CDR3 DNA reads as TGTGCCAGCCTGACAGGGGGCAATGAAAAACTGTTTTTT.

The chain combines TRBV27 with TRBJ2-7; a weak D match, TRBD2 (6 bases). The germline V gene has CDR1 MNHEY and CDR2 SMNVEV (reference sequence). The CDR3 is 13 residues long. V was cut by 10 bases and J by 2 bases, with 15 bases left in between. The chain's CDR3 is CATSGSRAYEQYF. The CDR3 region has the DNA TGTGCCACGTCCGGGAGTAGGGCCTACGAGCAGTACTTC.

The chain couples TRBV5-1 to TRBJ2-7; TRBD2 aligns across 8 bases. This CDR3 is 14 amino acids long. V lost 7 bases, J lost 7 bases, and 13 bases stayed unmatched. CDR1 and CDR2 from the germline V gene are SGHRS and YFSETQ. The CDR3 loop is CASGPGLGGGEQYF. The DNA of the CDR3 is TGCGCCAGCGGACCGGGACTAGGGGGAGGGGAGCAGTACTTC.

This chain connects TRBV5-1 to TRBJ1-1; D not resolved. The V gene lost 0 bases and the J gene lost 9 bases, with 6 bases spanning the gap. Looked up from germline, CDR1 is SGHRS and CDR2 is YFSETQ. This CDR3 has 11 amino acids. The CDR3 loop is CASSLGLQAFF. DNA of the CDR3: TGCGCCAGCAGCTTGGGACTCCAAGCTTTCTTT.

The chain is built from TRBV28 and TRBJ2-5; D is undetermined. Germline CDR1 and CDR2: MDHEN and SYDVKM. Trimming left V 5 bases short and J 2 bases short, with 21 bases between. CDR3 length equals 17 residues. The CDR3 spells CASSERTGPFGQETQYF. The CDR3 nucleotides are TGTGCCAGCAGTGAAAGAACCGGTCCTTTCGGACAAGAGACCCAGTACTTC.

The CDR3 DNA reads TGTGCCAGCAGCGGCCGGGACACCACTTTTAACTATGGCTACACCTTC. It specifies CASSGRDTTFNYGYTF. V is TRBV9 and J is TRBJ1-2; D might be TRBD1 (6 bases). Germline assignment: CDR1 SGDLS and CDR2 YYNGEE. Trimming pared 3 bases from V and 1 base from J, leaving 16 bases between. This CDR3 has 16 amino acids.

This clone was counted once. The genes are TRBV5-6 and TRBJ2-5; 8 bases agree with TRBD2. The DNA matches TRBJ2-7 better at its end, which makes the J call doubtful. Germline CDR1 and CDR2: SGHDT and YYEEEE. The CDR3 sequence is 14 residues long. The CDR3 DNA follows: TGTGCCAGCACCACCGGGACTAGGGGTTACGAGCAGTACTTC. It is translated as CASTTGTRGYEQYF.

The J gene is TRBJ2-3, the V gene TRBV27, with D hard to call. Germline V gene data show CDR1 as MNHEY and CDR2 as SMNVEV (reference sequence). Trimming pared 7 bases from V and 4 bases from J, leaving 6 bases between. The CDR3 has 11 amino acids. The CDR3 nucleotides read TGTGCCAGCACCCTGGCAGATACGCAGTATTTT. It specifies CASTLADTQYF.

V and J are TRBV5-1 and TRBJ2-7; D not certain. V lost 6 bases and J 0 bases, leaving 13 bases between the germline ends. CDR3 length: 14 residues. Germline V CDR1 and CDR2: SGHRS, YFSETQ. The CDR3 sequence is CASKISYGSYEQYF. CDR3 DNA: TGCGCCAGCAAGATATCGTACGGCTCCTACGAGCAGTACTTC.

The genes are TRBV7-9 and TRBJ2-5; 8 bases map to TRBD2. With the DNA end fitting TRBJ2-7 better, the J assignment may be wrong. This CDR3 has 15 residues. The V gene's germline CDR1 is SEHNR and CDR2 FQNEAQ (reference sequence). CDR3 protein: CASSSAPAGVYEQYF. The CDR3 DNA follows: TGTGCCAGCAGCTCGGCCCCAGCGGGAGTATACGAGCAGTACTTC.

This sequence joins TRBV10-3 and TRBJ1-1; a possible D gene is TRBD1 (5 bases). The CDR3 has 15 amino acids. Germline V lookup: CDR1 ENHRY, CDR2 SYGVKD. With 0 bases removed from V and 1 base from J, the gap between germline ends came to 9 bases. This CDR3 reads CAISESLGANTEAFF. The CDR3 DNA reads TGTGCCATCAGTGAGTCGTTAGGGGCGAACACTGAAGCTTTCTTT.

The CDR3: CASSSGTSGRAGWYNEQFF. The CDR3 DNA sequence: TGTGCCAGCAGCAGCGGGACTAGCGGGAGGGCGGGATGGTACAATGAGCAGTTCTTC. The chain uses TRBV7-9 and TRBJ2-1, with 16 bases that match TRBD2. Germline V lookup: CDR1 SEHNR, CDR2 FQNEAQ (reference sequence). V was clipped by 5 bases and J by 4 bases; unmatched bases: 11. The CDR3 has 19 residues.

On this clone: This same CDR3 is encoded by further DNA sequences in the sample. V is TRBV6-5 and J is TRBJ2-1; 10 positions match TRBD2. The ends lost 5 bases at V and 0 bases at J; junction bases unmatched: 1. The germline gives CDR1 MNHEY, CDR2 SVGAGI. The CDR3 is made up of 15 amino acids. CDR3 sequence (DNA): TGTGCCAGCAGTCCTAGCGGGAGCTCCTACAATGAGCAGTTCTTC. Its translation: CASSPSGSSYNEQFF.

The J gene is TRBJ1-2, the V gene TRBV29-1; the match to TRBD1 covers 7 bases. CDR1 and CDR2 from the germline V gene are SQVTM and ANQGSEA. The ends lost 1 base at V and 2 bases at J; junction bases unmatched: 7. The CDR3 has 15 residues. This chain's CDR3 is CSVEVEGDSNYGYTF. CDR3 sequence (DNA): TGCAGCGTTGAAGTTGAGGGGGACAGCAACTATGGCTACACCTTC. The full variable domain, its missing parts supplied by reference TRBV29-1 and TRBJ1-2, is SAVISQKPSRDICQRGTSLTIQCQVDSQVTMMFWYRQQPGQSLTLIATANQGSEATYESGFVIDKFPISRPNLTFSTLTVSNMSPEDSSIYLCSVEVEGDSNYGYTFGSGTRLTVV.

Written as DNA, the CDR3 is TGTGCCAGCAGCTTTGGGGGGGACGGCTACACCTTC. The encoded protein is CASSFGGDGYTF. J is TRBJ1-2 and V is TRBV7-9; perhaps TRBD1 as D (5 bases). Germline CDR1 and CDR2: SEHNR and FQNEAQ (reference sequence). The CDR3 spans 12 residues. V was clipped by 3 bases and J by 8 bases, with 10 bases between them.

The sample holds one count of this clone. This chain joins TRBV6-1 and TRBJ2-7; the D is unclear. This CDR3 spans 13 amino acids. With 2 bases removed from V and 3 bases from J, the gap between germline ends came to 8 bases. CDR1 is MNHNS and CDR2 is SASEGT in the germline V gene. The CDR3 DNA reads TGTGCCAGCAGTGAACTAGTAGGCTACGAGCAGTACTTC. Translating gives CASSELVGYEQYF.

This rearrangement joins TRBV7-9 to TRBJ2-4; D uncertain. Germline values: CDR1 SEHNR, CDR2 FQNEAQ (reference sequence). Trimming stripped 4 bases from V and 1 base from J, with 14 bases between. This CDR3 is 16 amino acids long. The CDR3 protein is CASSSFSAPAKNIQYF. The CDR3 DNA sequence: TGTGCCAGCAGCTCTTTTTCAGCCCCTGCCAAAAACATTCAGTACTTC.

The chain has TRBV6-5 and TRBJ2-6; no firm D call. The CDR3 consists of 13 residues. Germline V gene sequence: CDR1 MNHEY, CDR2 SVGAGI. Trimming cost V 8 bases and J 2 bases, with 7 bases left between them. This CDR3 reads CASGQPGANVLTF. In DNA, the CDR3 is TGTGCCAGCGGGCAACCTGGGGCCAACGTCCTGACTTTC.

The chain recombines TRBV7-8 with TRBJ2-1; TRBD2 agrees at 11 bases. V trimming: 7 bases; J trimming: 0 bases; junction bases outside the gene matches: 14. This CDR3 contains 19 residues. Germline V lookup: CDR1 SGHVS, CDR2 FQNEAQ. The CDR3 region has the DNA TGTGCCAGCACCGATGTCGGACTAGCGGGTGCAAGCTCCTACAATGAGCAGTTCTTC. It translates to CASTDVGLAGASSYNEQFF.

Turning to this clone: The sample has other DNA sequences that encode this CDR3 too. This rearrangement joins TRBV7-9 to TRBJ2-1; D may be TRBD2 (5 bases). Germline CDR1 is SEHNR and CDR2 is FQNEAQ (reference sequence). This CDR3 region has 12 residues. Trimming left V 6 bases short and J 6 bases short, with 9 bases between. Here the CDR3 DNA reads TGTGCCAGCAGTCGAACTAGCAATGAGCAGTTCTTC. Translated, it gives CASSRTSNEQFF. Drawing the rest from reference TRBV7-9 and TRBJ2-1, the complete variable domain is DTGVSQNPRHKITKRGQNVTFRCDPISEHNRLYWYRQTLGQGPEFLTYFQNEAQLEKSRLLSDRFSAERPKGSFSTLEIQRTEQGDSAMYLCASSRTSNEQFFGPGTRLTVL.

The V gene is TRBV9, the J gene TRBJ1-1, with D perhaps TRBD1 (5 bases). The V gene lost 4 bases and the J gene lost 3 bases, with 16 bases spanning the gap. The CDR3 runs to 15 residues. Germline loops: CDR1 SGDLS, CDR2 YYNGEE. Here the CDR3 DNA reads TGTGCCAGCAGCACCGATCGCGACAGATACACTGAAGCTTTCTTT. Protein: CASSTDRDRYTEAFF. Drawing the rest from reference TRBV9 and TRBJ1-1, the complete variable domain is DSGVTQTPKHLITATGQRVTLRCSPRSGDLSVYWYQQSLDQGLQFLIQYYNGEERAKGNILERFSAQQFPDLHSELNLSSLELGDSALYFCASSTDRDRYTEAFFGQGTRLTVV.